Sequencing of this T cell receptor beta chain was carried out in a study of identifying expanded T cells in peripheral blood. Profiling relied on immunoSEQ multiplex PCR, and the TCRdb table lists in-frame clones only, not all of them. The sample has about 100,000 clones; 88% are singletons. The V gene end was trimmed by 7 bases and the J gene end by 7 bases; junction bases not matched to a gene: 8. Germline CDR1 reads LNHDA; CDR2 reads SQIVND (reference sequence). The CDR3 extends over 14 amino acids. The genes are TRBV19 and TRBJ2-1; 9 nucleotides match TRBD2. The sequence derives from a person aged 18-69 years in good health. The sequenced material came from blood. DNA for the CDR3: TGTGCCAGTAATGTGTTTGCGGGAGGGAATGAGCAGTTCTTC. This encodes CASNVFAGGNEQFF.